Each of the 22 T cell receptor beta chains below was sequenced from the same sample in a study of tissue T cells after allogeneic stem cell transplantation. This table comes from immunoSEQ multiplex PCR, and its TCRdb copy is limited to in-frame clones, with some not included. Here the sample spans thousands of clones, over 70% being singletons. This sample comprised skin, obtained at autopsy. The receptors here all came from a male patient over 55 with steroid-refractory graft-versus-host disease after an allogeneic stem cell transplant. Some of the T cells may derive from the graft donor.

This clone turned up a few times. The chain couples TRBV4-3 to TRBJ2-2; D remains ambiguous. The germline V gene has CDR1 LGHNA and CDR2 YSLEER. This CDR3 comprises 16 residues. With 0 bases removed from V and 0 bases from J, the gap between germline ends came to 8 bases. The CDR3 spells CASSQEIGSNTGELFF. DNA for the CDR3: TGCGCCAGCAGCCAAGAGATCGGATCGAACACCGGGGAGCTGTTTTTT.

The chain combines TRBV27 with TRBJ2-5; D is tentatively TRBD1 or TRBD2 (5 bases each). Trimming removed 0 bases from V and 4 bases from J, with 12 bases in between. Per germline, CDR1 MNHEY and CDR2 SMNVEV (reference sequence). The CDR3 consists of 15 residues. DNA for the CDR3: TGTGCCAGCAGTTTATCAGCTGTTGGGGGAGAGACCCAGTACTTC. Translated, it gives CASSLSAVGGETQYF.

This clone has just one count. The chain employs TRBV5-8 and TRBJ1-1, with TRBD1 matching 11 bases. The germline V gene encodes CDR1 SGHTS and CDR2 YDEGEE. V was clipped by 4 bases and J by 6 bases; unmatched bases: 8. This CDR3 contains 15 residues. The CDR3 nucleotides are TGTGCCAGCAGCACCGGGACAGGGGGTATCTCTGAAGCTTTCTTT. Translation: CASSTGTGGISEAFF.

This clone has only a few counts. The chain uses TRBV6-5 and TRBJ2-3, with 7 bases fitting TRBD1. The V gene's germline CDR1 is MNHEY and CDR2 SVGAGI. With V trimmed by 2 bases and J by 0 bases, 5 bases remained unmatched. This CDR3 spans 16 amino acids. The CDR3 DNA follows: TGTGCCAGCAGTTACCCTTGGGGACAGAGCACAGATACGCAGTATTTT. It is translated as CASSYPWGQSTDTQYF.

The DNA for the CDR3 is TGCGCCAGCAGCCAAGTGCCCGGCTCTGGAAACACCATATATTTT. This translates into CASSQVPGSGNTIYF. The chain has TRBV4-1 and TRBJ1-3; D unresolved. The V end lost 1 base, the J end lost 0 bases, and 7 bases lay between the germline ends. Per the germline V gene, CDR1 is MGHRA and CDR2 is YSYEKL. This CDR3 is built from 15 residues.

This chain links TRBV19 with TRBJ2-3; 7 nucleotides align to TRBD1. This CDR3 region has 18 residues. Per germline, CDR1 LNHDA and CDR2 SQIVND (reference sequence). Trimming cost V 0 bases and J 4 bases; bases outside gene matches: 13. The CDR3 DNA follows: TGTGCCAGTAGTATAGATCATCTAGGACTCAGGGGGTCAGATACGCAGTATTTT. Amino acid sequence: CASSIDHLGLRGSDTQYF.

The chain employs TRBV19 and TRBJ2-5, with D unclear. CDR1 is LNHDA, CDR2 SQIVND, per germline (reference sequence). The CDR3 loop spans 13 amino acids. V gave up 3 bases and J gave up 0 bases, with 5 bases separating them. CDR3 region: CASSISHQETQYF. DNA for the CDR3: TGTGCCAGTAGTATCTCGCACCAAGAGACCCAGTACTTC.

By share, this clone ranks as large (0.1 to 1%). V gene TRBV4-2 combines with J gene TRBJ1-1, with no clear D. The CDR3 sequence is 13 residues long. Trimming stripped 4 bases from V and 10 bases from J, with 16 bases between. The germline CDR1 and CDR2 sequences are LGHNA and YNFKEQ. The CDR3 loop reads CASSPESLVLAFF. The CDR3 nucleotides read TGTGCCAGCAGCCCCGAATCGTTAGTCTTAGCTTTCTTT.

This clone turned up a few times. The gene calls are TRBV6-5 and TRBJ1-1; a weak D match, TRBD1 (6 bases). The CDR3 has 14 residues. CDR1 is MNHEY and CDR2 is SVGAGI in the germline V gene. The germline V and J ends were trimmed by 6 bases and 0 bases, with 11 bases remaining between them. This chain's CDR3 is CASRPGQLNTEAFF. CDR3 nucleotide sequence: TGTGCCAGCAGGCCGGGACAACTGAACACTGAAGCTTTCTTT.

This chain joins TRBV7-9 and TRBJ1-1; D is unclear. This CDR3 spans 15 amino acids. The V end lost 0 bases, the J end lost 3 bases, and 11 bases lay between the germline ends. The germline V gene has CDR1 SEHNR and CDR2 FQNEAQ (reference sequence). CDR3 amino acids: CASSLASGFDTEAFF. In DNA, the CDR3 is TGTGCCAGCAGCTTAGCCTCCGGATTTGACACTGAAGCTTTCTTT.

This chain's CDR3 is CASRFGTGVNSPLHF. CDR3 sequence (DNA): TGCGCCAGCAGGTTCGGGACAGGGGTTAATTCACCCCTCCACTTT. The chain carries TRBV5-1 and TRBJ1-6, with 10 bases aligning to TRBD1. J was trimmed by 6 bases and V by 5 bases; bases with no gene match: 5. From germline, CDR1 is SGHRS and CDR2 YFSETQ. The CDR3 loop spans 15 amino acids. The full variable domain, completed using reference TRBV5-1 and TRBJ1-6, is KAGVTQTPRYLIKTRGQQVTLSCSPISGHRSVSWYQQTPGQGLQFLFEYFSETQRNKGNFPGRFSGRQFSNSRSEMNVSTLELGDSALYLCASRFGTGVNSPLHFGNGTRLTVT.

The rearrangement uses TRBV7-9 and TRBJ1-2; D uncertain. The germline CDR1 and CDR2 sequences are SEHNR and FQNEAQ (reference sequence). The V end was cut by 5 bases, the J end by 7 bases, with 11 bases between. CDR3 size: 12 residues. Here the CDR3 DNA reads TGTGCCAGCAGCGTAACAGCAGCTGGCTACACCTTC. This translates into CASSVTAAGYTF.

The V call is TRBV2, the J call TRBJ1-2; no firm D call. The germline gives CDR1 SNHLY, CDR2 FYNNEI. V shed 0 bases and J shed 4 bases, with 12 bases lying between them. The CDR3 is made up of 15 amino acids. CDR3 coding DNA: TGTGCCAGCAGTGAAGCCGGAGCACTATTCTATGGCTACACCTTC. The encoded protein is CASSEAGALFYGYTF.

This CDR3 reads CASSRGRGNTEAFF. For the CDR3, the DNA is TGCGCCAGCAGCCGCGGGAGAGGGAACACTGAAGCTTTCTTT. The chain carries TRBV4-1 and TRBJ1-1, with unresolved D. CDR1 and CDR2 (germline): MGHRA, YSYEKL. This CDR3 spans 14 amino acids. V lost 4 bases and J 1 base, leaving 10 bases between the germline ends.

V and J are TRBV7-9 and TRBJ1-4; TRBD1 agrees at 12 bases. The V gene end was trimmed by 4 bases and the J gene end by 7 bases; junction bases not matched to a gene: 10. The CDR3 has 17 residues. Germline assignment: CDR1 SEHNR and CDR2 FQNEAQ (reference sequence). The CDR3 DNA sequence: TGTGCCAGCAGCTACTCCGGGACAGGGGGCTATCGTGAAAAACTGTTTTTT. It yields the protein CASSYSGTGGYREKLFF.

V is TRBV13 and J is TRBJ2-3; no firm D call. This CDR3 is 12 amino acids long. Trimming removed 4 bases at V and 2 bases at J, with 4 bases between. Germline values: CDR1 PRHDT, CDR2 FYEKMQ (reference sequence). The CDR3 region is CASSSFTDTQYF. CDR3 bases: TGTGCCAGCAGCTCATTCACAGATACGCAGTATTTT.

V and J are TRBV7-9 and TRBJ1-2; D is undetermined. The CDR3 is 16 residues long. Germline CDR1 and CDR2: SEHNR and FQNEAQ (reference sequence). Deletions cut 2 bases from V and 1 base from J, with 14 bases between. The CDR3 region is CASSLILALSNYGYTF. CDR3 nucleotide sequence: TGTGCCAGCAGCTTAATCTTAGCCCTCAGTAACTATGGCTACACCTTC.

This clone was seen a single time. The V and J genes are TRBV5-1 and TRBJ2-1; the match to TRBD2 covers 7 bases. Germline trimming cut 2 bases from V and 4 bases from J; bases unmatched to any gene: 6. The CDR3 consists of 15 residues. The germline V gene has CDR1 SGHRS and CDR2 YFSETQ. The CDR3 reads CASSLRTSKYNEQFF. The CDR3 DNA reads as TGCGCCAGCAGCTTAAGGACTAGTAAATACAATGAGCAGTTCTTC. Looking up the rest from reference TRBV5-1 and TRBJ2-1 gives the full variable domain: KAGVTQTPRYLIKTRGQQVTLSCSPISGHRSVSWYQQTPGQGLQFLFEYFSETQRNKGNFPGRFSGRQFSNSRSEMNVSTLELGDSALYLCASSLRTSKYNEQFFGPGTRLTVL.

This clone was observed a handful of times. The rearrangement uses TRBV6-5 and TRBJ1-5, with D possibly TRBD1 on 5 matching bases. Germline V gives CDR1 MNHEY, CDR2 SVGAGI. V lost 4 bases and J 4 bases, leaving 14 bases between the germline ends. CDR3 length equals 15 residues. The CDR3: CASSLGTEPNQPQHF. The CDR3, as DNA: TGTGCCAGCAGTTTAGGGACCGAGCCAAATCAGCCCCAGCATTTT.

CDR3 DNA: TGTGCCAGCAGCTTAACTGATGGATCGGGGTACAACTACGAGCAGTACTTC. Encoded protein: CASSLTDGSGYNYEQYF. The chain is built from TRBV7-9 and TRBJ2-7; D is perhaps TRBD2 (5 bases). V was trimmed by 2 bases and J by 3 bases, leaving 20 bases between them. Germline V gene lookup returns CDR1 SEHNR and CDR2 FQNEAQ (reference sequence). CDR3 size: 17 residues.

The rearrangement uses TRBV5-5 and TRBJ1-2; TRBD1 matches at 7 bases. This CDR3 comprises 14 residues. V was clipped by 2 bases and J by 7 bases; unmatched bases: 8. Per germline, CDR1 SGHKS and CDR2 YYEKEE (reference sequence). The CDR3 spells CASSFSRQGGGYTF. In DNA, the CDR3 is TGTGCCAGCAGCTTCTCCCGACAGGGAGGTGGCTACACCTTC.

V gene TRBV5-1 combines with J gene TRBJ2-3; D remains unclear. V lost 4 bases and J 5 bases, leaving 11 bases between the germline ends. Germline CDR1 and CDR2: SGHRS and YFSETQ. The CDR3 covers 13 residues. CDR3 residues: CASSPFLEDTQYF. CDR3 nucleotides: TGCGCCAGCAGCCCATTTTTGGAAGATACGCAGTATTTT. Looking up the rest from reference TRBV5-1 and TRBJ2-3 gives the full variable domain: KAGVTQTPRYLIKTRGQQVTLSCSPISGHRSVSWYQQTPGQGLQFLFEYFSETQRNKGNFPGRFSGRQFSNSRSEMNVSTLELGDSALYLCASSPFLEDTQYFGPGTRLTVL.